This T cell receptor (beta chain) was recorded in a study of CD8 T cells in ankylosing spondylitis. The CDR3 length is 16 residues. Per germline, CDR1 LGHDT and CDR2 YNNKEL (reference sequence). Trimming stripped 4 bases from V and 0 bases from J, with 13 bases between. It was by quantitative 5'-RACE with molecular barcodes that TCR beta libraries were made. TCRdb passed the 5' RACE reads through MiXCR, listing each CDR3 protein once. The table has some 340,000 distinct CDR3 sequences, about 15% seen once. Study-wide results and limits: The disease-linked clones had a CD8+ phenotype and low blood frequencies. Earlier reports found some motif variants in synovial fluid and blood in reactive arthritis. Disease-linked clones reportedly concentrated significantly in matched ankylosing spondylitis synovial fluid.

Notes on this clonotype: Its antigen is undetermined.

The TCR comes from a male donor with ankylosing spondylitis or in good health (not recorded which). Sample: blood, either unsorted or a sorted T cell fraction (not recorded which). The chain uses TRBV3-1 and TRBJ2-1; no definite D call. The CDR3 sequence is CASSRELVNSYNEQFF. The CDR3 DNA is TGTGCCAGCAGCCGCGAACTCGTAAACTCCTACAATGAGCAGTTCTTC.